The next 20 T cell receptor beta chains were all read from a single sample in a study of control samples from healthy donors and cancer patients. The assay was immunoSEQ multiplex PCR, and TCRdb's table has in-frame clones only and misses some. Of approximately 52,000 clones in the sample, approximately 95% were seen once. Sequencing used blood. The source is a woman in her late teens or twenties in good health.

The V and J genes are TRBV3-1 (or the pseudogene TRBV3-2) and TRBJ1-1; 7 positions match TRBD1. Germline lookup yields CDR1 LGHDT and CDR2 YNNKEL (reference sequence). V dropped 5 bases and J dropped 3; count of bases not matched to a gene: 12. The CDR3 is 16 amino acids. The CDR3 coding sequence is TGTGCCAGCAGCTTCCACCGAGGGGGCTTGGACACTGAAGCTTTCTTT. This codes for CASSFHRGGLDTEAFF.

The rearrangement uses TRBV10-3 and TRBJ1-2; no firm D call. Germline V CDR1 and CDR2: ENHRY, SYGVKD. The CDR3 has 12 residues. V shed 4 bases and J shed 9 bases, with 12 bases lying between them. The DNA for the CDR3 is TGTGCCATCAGTGGCACACGGGTGAGCTACACCTTC. It specifies CAISGTRVSYTF.

The chain is built from TRBV4-1 and TRBJ1-6; D remains ambiguous. This CDR3 spans 16 amino acids. V lost 0 bases and J 3 bases, leaving 9 bases between the germline ends. Germline values: CDR1 MGHRA, CDR2 YSYEKL. The CDR3 DNA is TGCGCCAGCAGCCAAGATCCAGGAGTCTATAATTCACCCCTCCACTTT. Amino acids: CASSQDPGVYNSPLHF.

This chain links TRBV18 with TRBJ1-2; D is unresolved. Between the trimmed V and J ends, which lost 4 bases and 0 bases, there was a span of 12 bases. Germline CDR1 and CDR2: KGHSH and LQKENI. This CDR3 comprises 15 residues. CDR3 amino acids: CASSLALGPNYGYTF. The DNA for the CDR3 is TGTGCCAGCTCACTCGCCTTGGGCCCTAACTATGGCTACACCTTC.

The chain carries TRBV9 and TRBJ1-6; D may be TRBD1 (5 bases). The CDR3 contains 16 residues. Trimming took off 3 bases at V and 0 bases at J, with 10 bases between the two ends. Germline V gene lookup returns CDR1 SGDLS and CDR2 YYNGEE. DNA for the CDR3: TGTGCCAGCAGCGACCAGGGTAGCTCCTATAATTCACCCCTCCACTTT. This codes for CASSDQGSSYNSPLHF.

This rearrangement joins TRBV7-9 to TRBJ1-1; D not resolved. Per the germline V gene, CDR1 is SEHNR and CDR2 is FQNEAQ (reference sequence). The CDR3 has 12 amino acids. V lost 7 bases to trimming and J lost 4 bases, with 10 bases between them. The CDR3 DNA reads TGTGCCAGCACCCCCACTTTCACTGAAGCTTTCTTT. Its protein product is CASTPTFTEAFF.

This clone is a singleton in its sample. The chain couples TRBV7-2 to TRBJ2-2; D is uncertain. Germline V gene lookup returns CDR1 SGHTA and CDR2 FQGNSA. This CDR3 has 13 residues. The germline V and J ends were trimmed by 4 bases and 4 bases, with 7 bases remaining between them. As DNA, the CDR3 is TGTGCCAGCAGCTCCGACCCCACCGGGGAGCTGTTTTTT. Its translation: CASSSDPTGELFF. The full variable domain, rest sourced from reference TRBV7-2 and TRBJ2-2, is GAGVSQSPSNKVTEKGKDVELRCDPISGHTALYWYRQSLGQGLEFLIYFQGNSAPDKSGLPSDRFSAERTGGSVSTLTIQRTQQEDSAVYLCASSSDPTGELFFGEGSRLTVL.

As regards this clone: At one of its ends the junction is not consistent with the germline gene, which may arise from a read error. V is TRBV3-1 (or the pseudogene TRBV3-2) and J is TRBJ1-2; weak D call: TRBD1 (5 bases). The CDR3 runs 14 residues. Per germline, CDR1 LGHDT and CDR2 YNNKEL (reference sequence). The CDR3 sequence is CASTQKKGYYGYTF. In DNA, the CDR3 is TGTGCCAGCACCCAAAAGAAGGGGTACTATGGCTACACCTTC.

The V gene is TRBV13, the J gene TRBJ2-3; TRBD2 is a possible D gene (5 bases). Germline V gives CDR1 PRHDT, CDR2 FYEKMQ (reference sequence). The length of the CDR3 is 14 residues. V was cut by 2 bases and J by 5 bases, with 11 bases left in between. CDR3 loop: CASSLFGIGDTQYF. CDR3 in DNA: TGTGCCAGCAGCTTATTCGGGATCGGAGATACGCAGTATTTT.

The chain couples TRBV12-3 or TRBV12-4 to TRBJ1-2; D remains ambiguous. The ends were cut back, 6 bases at V and 2 bases at J, with 4 bases in the middle. The CDR3 covers 11 residues. The CDR3 DNA follows: TGTGCCAGCAGCCCCAACTATGGCTACACCTTC. Translation gives CASSPNYGYTF.

The chain has TRBV11-3 and TRBJ2-1; TRBD1 is a possible D gene (5 bases). Deletions cut 2 bases from V and 6 bases from J, with 8 bases between. Germline values: CDR1 SGHNT, CDR2 YENEEA. The CDR3 spans 13 residues. CDR3 residues: CASSLRGLNEQFF. The DNA of the CDR3 is TGTGCCAGCAGCTTAAGGGGCCTCAATGAGCAGTTCTTC. Together with reference TRBV11-3 and TRBJ2-1, the CDR3 gives the full variable domain: EAGVVQSPRYKIIEKKQPVAFWCNPISGHNTLYWYLQNLGQGPELLIRYENEEAVDDSQLPKDRFSAERLKGVDSTLKIQPAELGDSAVYLCASSLRGLNEQFFGPGTRLTVL.

The rearrangement uses TRBV5-4 and TRBJ1-2; no clear D gene. Germline CDR1 and CDR2: SGHNT and YYREEE (reference sequence). V shed 0 bases and J shed 3 bases, with 6 bases lying between them. This CDR3 is built from 13 residues. The CDR3 DNA follows: TGTGCCAGCAGCTTGGTGAAGGACTATGGCTACACCTTC. This codes for CASSLVKDYGYTF.

The chain couples TRBV6-1 to TRBJ1-5; D gene ambiguous. Germline lookup yields CDR1 MNHNS and CDR2 SASEGT. The CDR3 contains 15 residues. Trimming took off 3 bases at V and 1 base at J, with 10 bases between the two ends. CDR3 amino acids: CASSETVRSNQPQHF. The CDR3 DNA reads as TGTGCCAGCAGTGAGACGGTGAGGAGCAATCAGCCCCAGCATTTT.

This clone has just one count. The V gene is TRBV15, the J gene TRBJ2-6, with D perhaps being TRBD1 or TRBD2 (6 bases each). Trimming shortened V by 4 bases and J by 0 bases, and 16 bases separated the two germline ends. CDR3 length: 18 residues. Germline V CDR1 and CDR2: LNHNV, YYDKDF (reference sequence). CDR3 amino acids: CATSTRGQYNSGANVLTF. The CDR3 DNA follows: TGTGCCACCAGCACCCGGGGGCAGTATAACTCTGGGGCCAACGTCCTGACTTTC.

This chain links TRBV24-1 with TRBJ1-2; D might be TRBD1 (5 bases). In germline, CDR1 is KGHDR, CDR2 SFDVKD. This CDR3 region has 12 residues. Trimming pared 4 bases from V and 5 bases from J, leaving 7 bases between. The CDR3 reads CATSEGTYGYTF. CDR3 nucleotide sequence: TGTGCCACCAGTGAAGGGACTTATGGCTACACCTTC.

To note about this clone: The sample holds other DNA sequences that translate to the same CDR3. The V gene is TRBV25-1, the J gene TRBJ2-7; TRBD1 is a possible D gene (5 bases). The CDR3 runs 13 residues. CDR1 is MGHDK and CDR2 is SYGVNS in the germline V gene. V lost 3 bases, J lost 3 bases, and 9 bases lay in between. The CDR3 protein is CASSDGQGYEQYF. DNA for the CDR3: TGTGCCAGCAGTGACGGGCAGGGCTACGAGCAGTACTTC.

The chain has TRBV5-1 and TRBJ1-1; no reliable D call. Trimming stripped 5 bases from V and 1 base from J, with 6 bases between. Germline V CDR1 and CDR2: SGHRS, YFSETQ. The CDR3 has 12 amino acids. CDR3 DNA: TGCGCCAGCAGGCATGGGAACACTGAAGCTTTCTTT. The encoded protein is CASRHGNTEAFF.

The V gene is TRBV29-1, the J gene TRBJ2-7; D possibly uses TRBD1 or TRBD2 (5 bases each). V was cut by 6 bases and J by 2 bases, with 17 bases left in between. The CDR3 runs 14 residues. The germline CDR1 and CDR2 sequences are SQVTM and ANQGSEA. The CDR3 DNA is TGCAGCGTGAGGGTGCAGGGCGAGCCCTACGAGCAGTACTTC. It codes for CSVRVQGEPYEQYF.

The genes are TRBV6-2 or TRBV6-3 and TRBJ2-7; D remains unclear. Germline loops: CDR1 MNHEY, CDR2 SVGEGT. This CDR3 region has 13 residues. Between the trimmed V and J ends, which lost 2 bases and 0 bases, there was a span of 5 bases. DNA for the CDR3: TGTGCCAGCAGTTACAGGGTCTCCTACGAGCAGTACTTC. Translating it yields CASSYRVSYEQYF.

This chain uses TRBV19 with TRBJ2-5, with 7 nucleotides matching TRBD1. V was pared by 8 bases and J by 1 base, with 4 bases of the junction left unmatched. CDR1 LNHDA and CDR2 SQIVND come from the germline V gene (reference sequence). There are 13 residues in the CDR3. The CDR3 sequence is CASRTGVQETQYF. DNA for the CDR3: TGTGCCAGTCGGACAGGAGTCCAAGAGACCCAGTACTTC.